The 32 T cell receptor beta chains below come from one sample, sequenced in a study of blood T cells in healthy people across ages. A second about 7 to 11 cycle PCR used barcoded and J-beta primers. TCRdb redid the calling of the 5' RACE reads with MiXCR, one entry per CDR3 protein. The sample carries hundreds of thousands of distinct CDR3 sequences, 45% to 50% recorded once. The source material was blood. Every receptor here comes from a woman aged 60-70 years in good health.

This rearrangement joins TRBV28 to TRBJ2-5, with D unresolved. TRBJ2-7 matches the DNA end more closely, so the J call is doubtful. This CDR3 contains 12 residues. Germline V gives CDR1 MDHEN, CDR2 SYDVKM. CDR3 in DNA: TGTGCCAGCAGGGAACAGTCCTACGAGCAGTACTTC. This gives the protein CASREQSYEQYF.

Only one count was recorded for this clonotype. The rearrangement uses TRBV7-2 and TRBJ1-2, with D unresolved. The germline V gene encodes CDR1 SGHTA and CDR2 FQGNSA. Trimming removed 1 base at V and 8 bases at J, with 11 bases between. This CDR3 comprises 13 residues. The CDR3 sequence is CASSLEILGGYTF. In DNA form, the CDR3 reads TGTGCCAGCAGCTTAGAGATCCTCGGGGGCTACACCTTC.

This clonotype was seen a single time. The chain has TRBV10-3 and TRBJ1-2, with 9 bases fitting TRBD1. Per germline, CDR1 ENHRY and CDR2 SYGVKD. The length of the CDR3 is 18 residues. The J segment lost 6 bases and the V segment lost 6 bases, leaving 20 bases of the junction unmatched. Written as DNA, the CDR3 is TGTGCCATCAGCGTGGGGGGGACAGGGATGCTCTCCGGGGATGGCTACACCTTC. Protein: CAISVGGTGMLSGDGYTF.

The chain has TRBV7-3 and TRBJ2-1; D uncertain. With 3 bases removed from V and 5 bases from J, the gap between germline ends came to 11 bases. The CDR3 totals 14 residues. Germline loops: CDR1 SGHTA, CDR2 FQGTGA. CDR3 in DNA: TGTGCCAGCAGCTTTACGGGTATCAACAATGAGCAGTTCTTC. Amino acids: CASSFTGINNEQFF.

J is TRBJ2-1 and V is TRBV24-1; TRBD2 matches 8 bases. Germline assignment: CDR1 KGHDR and CDR2 SFDVKD. The CDR3 consists of 16 residues. The J segment lost 3 bases and the V segment lost 2 bases, leaving 5 bases of the junction unmatched. The CDR3: CATSDSERENYNEQFF. The DNA for the CDR3 is TGTGCCACCAGTGATTCTGAGCGGGAGAACTACAATGAGCAGTTCTTC.

This clonotype came up a few times. The CDR3 is CSDRLAGGGTQYF. In DNA form, the CDR3 reads TGCAGCGATCGACTAGCGGGAGGAGGGACCCAGTACTTC. This rearrangement joins TRBV29-1 to TRBJ2-5; 13 nucleotides agree with TRBD2. V lost 7 bases, J lost 7 bases, and 6 bases stayed unmatched. There are 13 residues in the CDR3. The V gene's germline CDR1 is SQVTM and CDR2 ANQGSEA.

The sample holds a few counts of this clonotype. This chain joins TRBV5-1 and TRBJ2-3; D possibly corresponds to TRBD1 (6 bases). Germline CDR1 and CDR2: SGHRS and YFSETQ. This CDR3 contains 13 residues. V dropped 4 bases and J dropped 5 bases, with 11 bases sitting between them. The CDR3 protein is CASSPGTIDTQYF. CDR3 DNA: TGCGCCAGCAGCCCCGGGACAATAGATACGCAGTATTTT.

V and J are TRBV20-1 and TRBJ2-5; 7 bases align to TRBD1. The CDR3 consists of 15 residues. Germline trimming cut 6 bases from V and 4 bases from J; bases unmatched to any gene: 14. The germline V gene encodes CDR1 DFQATT and CDR2 SNEGSKA (reference sequence). The DNA of the CDR3 is TGCAGTGCCGCACTGAGGGGGCGCAGGGCAGAGACCCAGTACTTC. It yields the protein CSAALRGRRAETQYF.

In this sample, this clonotype turned up a few times. The chain is built from TRBV7-2 and TRBJ2-5, with D possibly matching TRBD2 (5 bases). The CDR3 loop spans 14 amino acids. The V gene lost 5 bases and the J gene lost 0 bases, with 10 bases spanning the gap. Per the germline V gene, CDR1 is SGHTA and CDR2 is FQGNSA. The CDR3 region has the DNA TGTGCCAGCAGCAGAGGGCCAAACCAAGAGACCCAGTACTTC. Encoded protein: CASSRGPNQETQYF.

This clonotype was found a few times. This chain links TRBV7-3 with TRBJ2-5; D remains unclear. This CDR3 has 15 residues. V lost 3 bases, J lost 5 bases, and 16 bases lay in between. The germline V gene has CDR1 SGHTA and CDR2 FQGTGA. The CDR3 DNA reads TGTGCCAGCAGCTTCACAATTGGGCCCGGGGAGACCCAGTACTTC. It is translated as CASSFTIGPGETQYF.

A few counts support this clonotype. This chain uses TRBV4-3 with TRBJ2-5; D might be TRBD1 or TRBD2, each matching 6 bases. V was pared by 0 bases and J by 2 bases, with 13 bases between. The CDR3 is made up of 16 amino acids. The germline V gene encodes CDR1 LGHNA and CDR2 YSLEER. CDR3 loop: CASSQERIGGQETQYF. Here the CDR3 DNA reads TGCGCCAGCAGCCAAGAAAGGATAGGGGGGCAAGAGACCCAGTACTTC.

The sample holds a few counts of this clonotype. The rearrangement links TRBV10-2 to TRBJ2-3, with D perhaps matching TRBD2 (5 bases). V lost 2 bases and J 2 bases, leaving 11 bases between the germline ends. From germline, CDR1 is WSHSY and CDR2 SAAADI. There are 15 residues in the CDR3. The CDR3 bases are TGCGCCAGCAGTGAGGCCAGCGGAGTCACAGATACGCAGTATTTT. This translates into CASSEASGVTDTQYF.

This chain joins TRBV4-1 and TRBJ2-1; 9 positions agree with TRBD1. The trim removed 1 base at V and 7 bases at J, leaving 5 bases unmatched. Germline assignment: CDR1 MGHRA and CDR2 YSYEKL. The CDR3 runs to 15 residues. The CDR3 nucleotides are TGCGCCAGCAGCCAAGGCGAGACAGGGGGGAATGAGCAGTTCTTC. It encodes CASSQGETGGNEQFF.

The chain joins TRBV4-3 to TRBJ2-3, with D hard to call. The CDR3 covers 17 residues. Germline-derived CDR1 and CDR2 are LGHNA and YSLEER. Trimming removed 0 bases at V and 1 base at J, with 14 bases between. The CDR3 DNA is TGCGCCAGCAGCCAAGATCGCAGGATGGACGGCACAGATACGCAGTATTTT. This translates into CASSQDRRMDGTDTQYF.

This clonotype has just a few counts. V usage is TRBV28 and J usage is TRBJ2-7; weak D call: TRBD1 (5 bases). The CDR3 extends over 14 amino acids. The V gene's germline CDR1 is MDHEN and CDR2 SYDVKM. Trimming removed 10 bases from V and 1 base from J, with 17 bases in between. The DNA for the CDR3 is TGTGCCACCAAACCGAATACAGGATCCTACGAGCAGTACTTC. As protein: CATKPNTGSYEQYF.

The chain couples TRBV20-1 to TRBJ1-6, with D perhaps TRBD1 (6 bases). V was trimmed by 3 bases and J by 7 bases, leaving 16 bases between them. CDR3 length: 15 residues. CDR1 and CDR2 (germline): DFQATT, SNEGSKA (reference sequence). CDR3 in amino acids: CSARAGTPVNSPLHF. CDR3 bases: TGCAGTGCTAGGGCCGGGACACCAGTCAATTCACCCCTCCACTTT.

This clonotype was seen once. The chain combines TRBV29-1 with TRBJ2-1, with 9 bases aligning to TRBD2. The CDR3 runs 12 residues. Germline lookup yields CDR1 SQVTM and CDR2 ANQGSEA. Trimming cost V 7 bases and J 9 bases; bases outside gene matches: 7. The CDR3 protein is CSAAGGWSEQFF. The CDR3 nucleotides are TGCAGCGCGGCGGGAGGGTGGAGTGAGCAGTTCTTC.

This clonotype was seen a single time. The J gene is TRBJ2-7, the V gene TRBV7-2, with TRBD2 matching over 15 bases. Trimming cost V 2 bases and J 5 bases; bases outside gene matches: 10. Germline lookup yields CDR1 SGHTA and CDR2 FQGNSA. The CDR3 totals 18 residues. CDR3 sequence: CASSLFAGTSGRSHEQYF. In DNA, the CDR3 is TGTGCCAGCAGCTTATTTGCCGGGACTAGCGGGAGGTCCCACGAGCAGTACTTC.

This clonotype was counted only a few times. This chain links TRBV4-2 with TRBJ2-3, with D possibly matching TRBD2 (6 bases). CDR3 size: 14 residues. V lost 4 bases, J lost 2 bases, and 10 bases lay in between. Germline-derived CDR1 and CDR2 are LGHNA and YNFKEQ. The CDR3 region has the DNA TGTGCCAGCAGCCCTCGACTAGTCACAGATACGCAGTATTTT. Residues: CASSPRLVTDTQYF.

The rearrangement links TRBV29-1 to TRBJ1-1; no clear D. This CDR3 has 11 amino acids. Germline assignment: CDR1 SQVTM and CDR2 ANQGSEA. The ends were cut back, 7 bases at V and 7 bases at J, with 13 bases in the middle. The chain's CDR3 is CSAHTEGEAFF. CDR3 DNA sequence: TGCAGCGCCCACACAGAGGGTGAAGCTTTCTTT.

This clonotype was counted only a few times. The rearrangement uses TRBV28 and TRBJ2-5; D remains unclear. The J call is doubtful: the DNA matches TRBJ2-7 better. This CDR3 has 12 amino acids. Germline lookup yields CDR1 MDHEN and CDR2 SYDVKM. CDR3 in amino acids: CASTGITYEQYF. CDR3 sequence (DNA): TGTGCCAGCACGGGTATAACCTACGAGCAGTACTTC.

V gene TRBV6-5 combines with J gene TRBJ1-2; weak D call: TRBD1 (6 bases). Per the germline V gene, CDR1 is MNHEY and CDR2 is SVGAGI. This CDR3 is built from 15 residues. V lost 6 bases, J lost 8 bases, and 22 bases lay in between. CDR3 DNA: TGTGCCAGCAGGACCCCCGGGACAACCTTTGGAGGCTACACCTTC. Its protein product is CASRTPGTTFGGYTF.

This clonotype was seen more than once but under ten times. Since a much larger clone is just one base distant, this may be a read error. This chain joins TRBV6-5 and TRBJ2-6, with D hard to call. The CDR3 spans 16 residues. Trimming stripped 4 bases from V and 0 bases from J, with 10 bases between. From germline, CDR1 is MNHEY and CDR2 SVGAGI. The CDR3 nucleotides are TGTGCCAGCAGTTGGCGTCCATTCTCTGGGGCCAACGTCCTGACTTTC. Encoded protein: CASSWRPFSGANVLTF.

This clonotype appeared a few times. The V and J genes are TRBV7-9 and TRBJ2-7, with 8 bases matching TRBD2. There are 16 residues in the CDR3. Germline CDR1 SEHNR, CDR2 FQNEAQ (reference sequence). V was pared by 5 bases and J by 2 bases, with 11 bases of the junction left unmatched. The CDR3 region is CASSPSGRDLTYEQYF. The CDR3 DNA reads TGTGCCAGCAGCCCCAGCGGGAGAGACCTTACCTACGAGCAGTACTTC.

This chain uses TRBV20-1 with TRBJ2-3; unclear D gene. V was pared by 5 bases and J by 2 bases, with 11 bases between. This CDR3 has 13 residues. In germline, CDR1 is DFQATT, CDR2 SNEGSKA (reference sequence). The CDR3, as DNA: TGCAGTGCTGGTTCGATCTCCACAGATACGCAGTATTTT. Protein product: CSAGSISTDTQYF.

This clonotype was picked up a small number of times. The CDR3 protein is CSAGLAGGFNEQFF. The CDR3 DNA sequence: TGCAGTGCTGGACTAGCGGGGGGCTTCAATGAGCAGTTCTTC. The chain employs TRBV20-1 and TRBJ2-1; TRBD2 aligns across 14 bases. Per germline, CDR1 DFQATT and CDR2 SNEGSKA (reference sequence). The CDR3 consists of 14 residues. The junction had 3 bases not matched to a gene; V was cut back by 5 bases and J by 6 bases.

The chain carries TRBV6-1 and TRBJ1-4; 8 positions match TRBD1. The CDR3 contains 14 residues. The germline V gene encodes CDR1 MNHNS and CDR2 SASEGT. V was clipped by 4 bases and J by 5 bases; unmatched bases: 3. The CDR3: CASSVTGANEKLFF. The CDR3 DNA is TGTGCCAGCAGTGTGACAGGGGCAAATGAAAAACTGTTTTTT.

The V gene is TRBV6-1, the J gene TRBJ2-5; D is tentatively TRBD1 or TRBD2 (5 bases each). CDR3 length: 17 amino acids. Germline CDR1 and CDR2: MNHNS and SASEGT. Between the trimmed V and J ends, which lost 0 bases and 2 bases, there was a span of 16 bases. This CDR3 reads CASSEAPGLHYQETQYF. The CDR3 DNA is TGTGCCAGCAGTGAAGCACCGGGGCTCCACTATCAAGAGACCCAGTACTTC.

The gene calls are TRBV20-1 and TRBJ2-5, with D perhaps assigned TRBD1 or TRBD2 (5 bases each). The CDR3 runs to 15 residues. Trimming pared 6 bases from V and 5 bases from J, leaving 22 bases between. Germline CDR1 is DFQATT and CDR2 is SNEGSKA (reference sequence). DNA of the CDR3: TGCAGTGCAGACCACCCCGAGCCGGGACGGGAGACCCAGTACTTC. It codes for CSADHPEPGRETQYF.

The rearrangement uses TRBV6-1 and TRBJ2-2; 7 nucleotides agree with TRBD2. The CDR3 has 15 amino acids. Germline V gene data show CDR1 as MNHNS and CDR2 as SASEGT. Trimming removed 3 bases from V and 5 bases from J; junction bases left unmatched: 6. CDR3 amino acids: CASSEAGRGTGELFF. The CDR3 nucleotides are TGTGCCAGCAGTGAGGCAGGGAGGGGAACCGGGGAGCTGTTTTTT.

Concerning this clonotype itself: A read error may account for a junction end that differs from germline. The chain links TRBV20-1 to TRBJ2-1, with TRBD2 matching 14 bases. The CDR3 runs to 16 residues. Germline loops: CDR1 DFQATT, CDR2 SNEGSKA (reference sequence). The CDR3 nucleotides read TGCAGTGCCACGGGACTAGCGGGAGTCAGCTACAGTGAGCAGTTCTTC. Its translation is CSATGLAGVSYSEQFF.

At least ten counts were recorded for this clonotype. The J gene is TRBJ2-7, the V gene TRBV24-1, with D perhaps matching TRBD1 (5 bases). Per the germline V gene, CDR1 is KGHDR and CDR2 is SFDVKD. This CDR3 comprises 14 residues. V shed 7 bases and J shed 6 bases, with 18 bases lying between them. The CDR3 coding sequence is TGTGCCACCAGCGCAGGTGGGGCTAGGGCCGAGCAGTACTTC. Residues: CATSAGGARAEQYF.